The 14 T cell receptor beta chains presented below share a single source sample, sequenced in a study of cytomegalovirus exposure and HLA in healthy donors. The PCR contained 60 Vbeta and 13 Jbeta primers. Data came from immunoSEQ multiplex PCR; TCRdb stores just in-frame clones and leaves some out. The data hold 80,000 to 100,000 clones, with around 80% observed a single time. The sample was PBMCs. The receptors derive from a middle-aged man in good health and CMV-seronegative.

CDR3 loop: CASSYSRGGTWAFF. The CDR3 DNA follows: TGTGCCAGCAGTTACTCGAGGGGGGGAACTTGGGCTTTCTTT. J is TRBJ1-1 and V is TRBV6-5, with D possibly matching TRBD1 (6 bases). Trimming cost V 0 bases and J 11 bases, with 16 bases left between them. Germline V gene data show CDR1 as MNHEY and CDR2 as SVGAGI. The CDR3 covers 14 residues.

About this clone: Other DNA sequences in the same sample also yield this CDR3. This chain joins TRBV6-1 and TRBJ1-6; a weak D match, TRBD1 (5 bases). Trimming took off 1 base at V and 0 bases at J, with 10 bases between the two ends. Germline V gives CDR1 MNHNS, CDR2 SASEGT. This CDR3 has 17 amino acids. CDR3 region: CASSEVGGSSYNSPLHF. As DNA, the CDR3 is TGTGCCAGCAGTGAAGTGGGGGGTAGCTCCTATAATTCACCCCTCCACTTT.

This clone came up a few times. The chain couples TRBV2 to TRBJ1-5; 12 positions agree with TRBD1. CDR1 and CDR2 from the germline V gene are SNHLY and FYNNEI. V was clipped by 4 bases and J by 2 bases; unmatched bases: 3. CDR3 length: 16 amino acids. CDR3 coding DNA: TGTGCCAGCAGTGTCGGGACAGGGGGCGGCAATCAGCCCCAGCATTTT. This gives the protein CASSVGTGGGNQPQHF.

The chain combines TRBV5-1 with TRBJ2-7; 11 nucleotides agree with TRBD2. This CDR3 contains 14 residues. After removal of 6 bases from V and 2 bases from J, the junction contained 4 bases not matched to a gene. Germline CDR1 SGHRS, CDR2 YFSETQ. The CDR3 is CASKLAGAPYEQYF. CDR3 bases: TGCGCCAGCAAACTAGCGGGGGCCCCCTACGAGCAGTACTTC.

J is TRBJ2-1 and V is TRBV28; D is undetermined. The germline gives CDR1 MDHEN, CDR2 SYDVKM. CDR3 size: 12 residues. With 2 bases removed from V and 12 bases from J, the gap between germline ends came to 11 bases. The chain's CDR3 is CASSLESGRQFF. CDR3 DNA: TGTGCCAGCAGTTTAGAGTCTGGTAGGCAGTTCTTC.

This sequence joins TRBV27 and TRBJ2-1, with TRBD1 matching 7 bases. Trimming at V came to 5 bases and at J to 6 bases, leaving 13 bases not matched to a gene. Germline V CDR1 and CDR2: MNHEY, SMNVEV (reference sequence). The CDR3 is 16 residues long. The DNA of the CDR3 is TGTGCCAGCAGTCCGGAGACCGGGACAGCTTTCAATGAGCAGTTCTTC. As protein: CASSPETGTAFNEQFF.

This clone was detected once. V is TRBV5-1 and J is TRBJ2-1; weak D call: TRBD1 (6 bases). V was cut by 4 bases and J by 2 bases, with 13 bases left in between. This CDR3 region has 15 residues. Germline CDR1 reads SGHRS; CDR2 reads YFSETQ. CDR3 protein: CASSVAGTPYNEQFF. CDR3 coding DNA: TGCGCCAGCAGCGTAGCCGGGACACCCTACAATGAGCAGTTCTTC. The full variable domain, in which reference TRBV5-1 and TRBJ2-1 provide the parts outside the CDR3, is KAGVTQTPRYLIKTRGQQVTLSCSPISGHRSVSWYQQTPGQGLQFLFEYFSETQRNKGNFPGRFSGRQFSNSRSEMNVSTLELGDSALYLCASSVAGTPYNEQFFGPGTRLTVL.

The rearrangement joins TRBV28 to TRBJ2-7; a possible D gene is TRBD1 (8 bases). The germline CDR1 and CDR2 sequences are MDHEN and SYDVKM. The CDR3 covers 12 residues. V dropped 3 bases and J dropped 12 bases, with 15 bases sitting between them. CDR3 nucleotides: TGTGCCAGCAGTTTCCTACAGGGGGGGGCGTACTTC. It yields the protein CASSFLQGGAYF.

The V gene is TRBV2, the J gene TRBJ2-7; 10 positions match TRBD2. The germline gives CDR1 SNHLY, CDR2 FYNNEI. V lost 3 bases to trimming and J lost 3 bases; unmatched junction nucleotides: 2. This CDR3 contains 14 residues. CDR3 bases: TGTGCCAGCAGTGAGATAGCGGGGGGCTACGAGCAGTACTTC. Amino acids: CASSEIAGGYEQYF.

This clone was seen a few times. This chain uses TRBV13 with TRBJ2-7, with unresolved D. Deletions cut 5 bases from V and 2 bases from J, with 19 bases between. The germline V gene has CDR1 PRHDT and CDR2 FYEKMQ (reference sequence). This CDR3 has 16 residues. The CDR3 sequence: CASSARGDLETYEQYF. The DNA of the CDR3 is TGTGCCAGCAGCGCCAGAGGTGATCTGGAAACCTACGAGCAGTACTTC. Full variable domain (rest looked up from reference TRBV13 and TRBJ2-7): AAGVIQSPRHLIKEKRETATLKCYPIPRHDTVYWYQQGPGQDPQFLISFYEKMQSDKGSIPDRFSAQQFSDYHSELNMSSLELGDSALYFCASSARGDLETYEQYFGPGTRLTVT.

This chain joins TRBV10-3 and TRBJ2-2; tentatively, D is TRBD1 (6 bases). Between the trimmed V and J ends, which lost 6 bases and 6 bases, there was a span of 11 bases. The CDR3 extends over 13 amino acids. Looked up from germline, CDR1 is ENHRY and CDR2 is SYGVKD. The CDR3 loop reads CAIRATGSGELFF. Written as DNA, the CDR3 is TGTGCCATCAGGGCCACAGGGTCCGGGGAGCTGTTTTTT.

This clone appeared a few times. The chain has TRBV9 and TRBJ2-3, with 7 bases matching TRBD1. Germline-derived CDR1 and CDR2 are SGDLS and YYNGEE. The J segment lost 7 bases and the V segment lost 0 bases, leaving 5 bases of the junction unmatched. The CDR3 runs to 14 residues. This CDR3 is CASSVEGAFNTQYF. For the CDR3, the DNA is TGTGCCAGCAGCGTAGAGGGGGCCTTTAATACGCAGTATTTT.

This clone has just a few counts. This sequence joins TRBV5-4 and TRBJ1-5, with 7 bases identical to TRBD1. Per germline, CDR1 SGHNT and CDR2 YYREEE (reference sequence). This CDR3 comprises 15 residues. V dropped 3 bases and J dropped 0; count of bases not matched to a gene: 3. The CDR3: CASSSGTASNQPQHF. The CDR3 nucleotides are TGTGCCAGCAGCTCTGGGACAGCTAGCAATCAGCCCCAGCATTTT.

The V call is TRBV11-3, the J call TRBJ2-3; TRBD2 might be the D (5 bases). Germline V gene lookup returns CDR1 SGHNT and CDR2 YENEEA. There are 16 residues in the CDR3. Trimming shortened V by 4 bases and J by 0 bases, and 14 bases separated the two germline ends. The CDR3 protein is CASSSRAGVSTDTQYF. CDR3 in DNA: TGTGCCAGCAGCTCGCGGGCCGGTGTTAGCACAGATACGCAGTATTTT.